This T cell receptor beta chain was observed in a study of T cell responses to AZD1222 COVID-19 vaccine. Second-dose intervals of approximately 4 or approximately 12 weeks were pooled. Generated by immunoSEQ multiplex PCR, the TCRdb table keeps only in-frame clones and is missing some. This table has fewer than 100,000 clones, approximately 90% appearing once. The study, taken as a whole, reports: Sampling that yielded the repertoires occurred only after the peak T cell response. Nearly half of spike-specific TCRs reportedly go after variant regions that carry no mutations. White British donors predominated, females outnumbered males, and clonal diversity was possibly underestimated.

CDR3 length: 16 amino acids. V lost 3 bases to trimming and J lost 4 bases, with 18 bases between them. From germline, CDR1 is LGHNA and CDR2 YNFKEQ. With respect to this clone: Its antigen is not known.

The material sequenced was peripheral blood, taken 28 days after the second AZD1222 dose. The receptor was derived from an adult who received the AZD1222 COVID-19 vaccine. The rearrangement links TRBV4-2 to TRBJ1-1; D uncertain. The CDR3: CASSQGSGLSSTEAFF. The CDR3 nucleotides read TGTGCCAGCAGCCAGGGGTCCGGGTTGTCGAGCACTGAAGCTTTCTTT.